Each of the 30 T cell receptor beta chains below was sequenced from the same sample in a study of cytomegalovirus exposure and HLA in healthy donors. The PCR employed 60 Vbeta primers together with 13 Jbeta primers. Repertoires were generated with immunoSEQ multiplex PCR, while TCRdb's copy carries only in-frame clones and drops some. The data show under 200,000 clones, with around four fifths seen just once and roughly 7.4% held by the top ten. The sequencing input was PBMCs. Receptors originate from a male donor in good health and CMV-seropositive.

The chain employs TRBV6-1 and TRBJ1-3, with unresolved D. CDR1 is MNHNS and CDR2 is SASEGT in the germline V gene. The CDR3 runs to 15 residues. The ends were cut back, 6 bases at V and 4 bases at J, with 16 bases in the middle. CDR3 DNA: TGTGCCAGCAGATCGACACTTAGTTCAGGAAACACCATATATTTT. This codes for CASRSTLSSGNTIYF.

The V gene is TRBV11-2, the J gene TRBJ2-7; 8 positions agree with TRBD1. The CDR3 is 15 residues long. Germline loops: CDR1 SGHAT, CDR2 FQNNGV. Trimming at V came to 1 base and at J to 0 bases, leaving 2 bases not matched to a gene. DNA of the CDR3: TGTGCCAGCAGCTTAGGGACAGGGCTCTCCTACGAGCAGTACTTC. It codes for CASSLGTGLSYEQYF.

In this sample, this clone turned up once. V and J are TRBV2 and TRBJ2-3; 8 nucleotides agree with TRBD1. The CDR3 is 18 amino acids. Germline lookup yields CDR1 SNHLY and CDR2 FYNNEI. The V and J ends lost 5 bases and 0 bases, in that order; junction bases with no gene match: 13. The CDR3 coding sequence is TGTGCCAGCAGTACGCCCGGGACAGGAGTATCTAGCACAGATACGCAGTATTTT. Its translation is CASSTPGTGVSSTDTQYF. Filled out from reference TRBV2 and TRBJ2-3, the complete variable domain reads EPEVTQTPSHQVTQMGQEVILRCVPISNHLYFYWYRQILGQKVEFLVSFYNNEISEKSEIFDDQFSVERPDGSNFTLKIRSTKLEDSAMYFCASSTPGTGVSSTDTQYFGPGTRLTVL.

This chain joins TRBV6-5 and TRBJ2-2; TRBD2 matches 9 bases. The V segment lost 2 bases and the J segment 7 bases; nucleotides outside the gene matches: 8. The V gene's germline CDR1 is MNHEY and CDR2 SVGAGI. The CDR3 is 16 amino acids. CDR3 residues: CASSYQAGGPVGELFF. The CDR3 bases are TGTGCCAGCAGTTACCAGGCGGGGGGGCCGGTCGGGGAGCTGTTTTTT.

The chain carries TRBV12-2 and TRBJ2-7; TRBD2, the table's D call, was not compared with the DNA. TRBV12-2 is a pseudogene. CDR3 length: 15 amino acids. Here the CDR3 DNA reads TGTGCAAGTCGTCTCCGGGGGGGCCCCTCCTACGAGCAGTACTTC. Translating it yields CASRLRGGPSYEQYF.

V is TRBV5-1 and J is TRBJ2-5; no firm D call. Per germline, CDR1 SGHRS and CDR2 YFSETQ. Trimming cost V 7 bases and J 5 bases, with 9 bases left between them. The CDR3 extends over 11 amino acids. The CDR3 sequence: CASRFRETQYF. The CDR3 DNA is TGCGCCAGCCGATTTCGGGAGACCCAGTACTTC.

This rearrangement joins TRBV10-3 to TRBJ2-5; possibly TRBD2 for D (6 bases). V dropped 3 bases and J dropped 6 bases, with 8 bases sitting between them. Germline values: CDR1 ENHRY, CDR2 SYGVKD. The CDR3 totals 12 residues. In DNA form, the CDR3 reads TGTGCCATCAGTGACACTAGCAAGACCCAGTACTTC. It is translated as CAISDTSKTQYF.

V is TRBV19 and J is TRBJ2-5; tentative D call: TRBD2 (5 bases). Germline V gives CDR1 LNHDA, CDR2 SQIVND (reference sequence). The CDR3 loop spans 13 amino acids. Trimming took off 6 bases at V and 5 bases at J, with 13 bases between the two ends. This CDR3 reads CASRRRADETQYF. The CDR3 region has the DNA TGTGCCAGTAGAAGGAGAGCGGATGAGACCCAGTACTTC.

For this clone: A read error may account for a junction end that differs from germline. This rearrangement joins TRBV5-1 to TRBJ1-3; D gene uncertain. Germline lookup yields CDR1 SGHRS and CDR2 YFSETQ. The CDR3 runs to 11 residues. The CDR3 DNA reads as TGCGCCAGCAGTTTTGGAGACACCATATATTTT. Its protein product is CASSFGDTIYF.

V and J are TRBV5-6 and TRBJ2-2; 8 bases are shared with TRBD1. The CDR3 is made up of 16 amino acids. With V trimmed by 4 bases and J by 3 bases, 8 bases remained unmatched. CDR1 is SGHDT, CDR2 YYEEEE, per germline. CDR3: CASSPLGRGHTGELFF. In nucleotides, the CDR3 is TGTGCCAGCAGCCCCCTGGGCAGGGGGCACACCGGGGAGCTGTTTTTT.

CDR3: CASSQIAGASYNEQFF. CDR3 DNA sequence: TGTGCCAGCAGCCAAATAGCGGGGGCGTCCTACAATGAGCAGTTCTTC. The chain links TRBV7-6 to TRBJ2-1, with TRBD2 matching over 9 bases. The CDR3 has 16 amino acids. With V trimmed by 5 bases and J by 1 base, 6 bases remained unmatched. CDR1 is SGHVS, CDR2 FNYEAQ, per germline.

The rearrangement links TRBV5-4 to TRBJ2-1; D not certain. The CDR3 has 13 amino acids. Trimming pared 4 bases from V and 2 bases from J, leaving 7 bases between. Per the germline V gene, CDR1 is SGHNT and CDR2 is YYREEE (reference sequence). The CDR3 DNA is TGTGCCAGCAGCCCAGACACCTACAATGAGCAGTTCTTC. It codes for CASSPDTYNEQFF.

CDR3 loop: CSVEYQGSGNTIYF. CDR3 DNA sequence: TGCAGCGTTGAATATCAGGGGAGCGGAAACACCATATATTTT. The chain recombines TRBV29-1 with TRBJ1-3, with D possibly being TRBD1 (6 bases). Per the germline V gene, CDR1 is SQVTM and CDR2 is ANQGSEA. V lost 2 bases and J lost 4, with 12 bases in between. This CDR3 spans 14 amino acids.

The chain employs TRBV4-3 and TRBJ2-2; perhaps TRBD2 as D (7 bases). The CDR3 runs to 17 residues. Germline CDR1 reads LGHNA; CDR2 reads YSLEER. V lost 5 bases and J 1 base, leaving 17 bases between the germline ends. CDR3 amino acids: CASSFEAGARNTGELFF. DNA for the CDR3: TGCGCCAGCAGCTTCGAGGCGGGGGCACGGAACACCGGGGAGCTGTTTTTT.

The V and J genes are TRBV7-8 and TRBJ2-3; 7 bases align to TRBD1. Germline values: CDR1 SGHVS, CDR2 FQNEAQ. After removal of 5 bases from V and 0 bases from J, the junction contained 17 bases not matched to a gene. The CDR3 runs 19 residues. CDR3 loop: CASSQYSATGTGSTDTQYF. In nucleotides, the CDR3 is TGTGCCAGCAGCCAATACTCCGCGACAGGGACGGGTAGCACAGATACGCAGTATTTT.

The CDR3 sequence is CASAVGGSTDTQYF. The CDR3 DNA reads TGTGCCAGCGCAGTAGGCGGCAGCACAGATACGCAGTATTTT. V and J are TRBV7-9 and TRBJ2-3; D unclear. Germline V gene sequence: CDR1 SEHNR, CDR2 FQNEAQ (reference sequence). Between the trimmed V and J ends, which lost 8 bases and 0 bases, there was a span of 12 bases. The CDR3 consists of 14 residues.

CDR3 coding DNA: TGTGCCAGCAGCTTGTACCGAGGAGGCACTGAAGCTTTCTTT. It translates to CASSLYRGGTEAFF. The rearrangement links TRBV5-8 to TRBJ1-1; D unclear. The CDR3 spans 14 residues. Germline values: CDR1 SGHTS, CDR2 YDEGEE. Trimming removed 1 base at V and 4 bases at J, with 11 bases between. The full variable domain, completed using reference TRBV5-8 and TRBJ1-1, is EAGVTQSPTHLIKTRGQQATLRCSPISGHTSVYWYQQALGLGLQFLLWYDEGEERNRGNFPPRFSGRQFPNYSSELNVNALELEDSALYLCASSLYRGGTEAFFGQGTRLTVV.

J is TRBJ1-5 and V is TRBV5-8; possible D gene TRBD1, 5 bases. The CDR3 spans 15 residues. Germline V lookup: CDR1 SGHTS, CDR2 YDEGEE. V dropped 0 bases and J dropped 6 bases, with 13 bases sitting between them. CDR3: CASSLVAGMAQPQHF. In DNA form, the CDR3 reads TGTGCCAGCAGCTTGGTGGCAGGGATGGCTCAGCCCCAGCATTTT.

Concerning this clone: Other nucleotide sequences from this sample produce the same CDR3. This chain links TRBV7-9 with TRBJ2-7, with 10 bases identical to TRBD1. The V gene end was trimmed by 5 bases and the J gene end by 2 bases; junction bases not matched to a gene: 3. The CDR3 contains 14 residues. The V gene's germline CDR1 is SEHNR and CDR2 FQNEAQ (reference sequence). The CDR3 sequence is CASSAGTGAYEQYF. CDR3 in DNA: TGTGCCAGCAGCGCCGGGACAGGGGCCTACGAGCAGTACTTC. Full variable domain (missing parts from reference TRBV7-9 and TRBJ2-7): DTGVSQNPRHKITKRGQNVTFRCDPISEHNRLYWYRQTLGQGPEFLTYFQNEAQLEKSRLLSDRFSAERPKGSFSTLEIQRTEQGDSAMYLCASSAGTGAYEQYFGPGTRLTVT.

This rearrangement joins TRBV4-1 to TRBJ2-7; TRBD1 might be the D (5 bases). CDR1 is MGHRA, CDR2 YSYEKL, per germline. Between the trimmed V and J ends, which lost 3 bases and 2 bases, there was a span of 17 bases. The CDR3 has 16 amino acids. The CDR3 sequence: CASSQGGMGPPYEQYF. CDR3 bases: TGCGCCAGCAGCCAGGGTGGAATGGGGCCTCCCTACGAGCAGTACTTC.

V usage is TRBV7-2 and J usage is TRBJ2-1, with TRBD2 matching 12 bases. The CDR3 is 15 amino acids. The junction had 3 bases not matched to a gene; V was cut back by 6 bases and J by 3 bases. Germline loops: CDR1 SGHTA, CDR2 FQGNSA. The CDR3 nucleotides read TGTGCCAGCAGTCCGACTAGCGGGGGCTACAATGAGCAGTTCTTC. This gives the protein CASSPTSGGYNEQFF.

The rearrangement uses TRBV11-2 and TRBJ1-2; TRBD1 matches 9 bases. CDR1 and CDR2 from the germline V gene are SGHAT and FQNNGV. With 2 bases clipped from V and 4 bases from J, the junction kept 5 bases outside the gene matches. The CDR3 length is 15 residues. The CDR3 loop reads CASSLFGTGIYGYTF. The CDR3 DNA is TGTGCCAGCAGCTTATTTGGGACAGGGATCTATGGCTACACCTTC.

The J gene is TRBJ2-7, the V gene TRBV7-9; 11 bases line up with TRBD2. The V gene end was trimmed by 5 bases and the J gene end by 4 bases; junction bases not matched to a gene: 7. CDR1 is SEHNR and CDR2 is FQNEAQ in the germline V gene (reference sequence). CDR3 length equals 15 residues. The CDR3 spells CASSPITSGGYEQYF. The CDR3 region has the DNA TGTGCCAGCAGCCCCATCACTAGCGGGGGTTACGAGCAGTACTTC.

This clone was found a few times. This chain joins TRBV6-1 and TRBJ1-1; the D gene is possibly TRBD1 (5 bases). CDR1 is MNHNS and CDR2 is SASEGT in the germline V gene. This CDR3 region has 15 residues. The V end was cut by 3 bases, the J end by 0 bases, with 11 bases between. CDR3 sequence: CASSEQGLVNTEAFF. The CDR3 region has the DNA TGTGCCAGCAGTGAGCAGGGCCTGGTGAACACTGAAGCTTTCTTT.

The chain employs TRBV4-3 and TRBJ1-3; perhaps TRBD1 as D (6 bases). The CDR3 loop spans 13 amino acids. V shed 1 base and J shed 8 bases, with 9 bases lying between them. Germline loops: CDR1 LGHNA, CDR2 YSLEER. The CDR3 sequence is CASSQARGDTIYF. Written as DNA, the CDR3 is TGCGCCAGCAGCCAAGCCAGGGGAGACACCATATATTTT.

This rearrangement joins TRBV9 to TRBJ2-2; 8 bases align to TRBD2. The length of the CDR3 is 18 residues. Per germline, CDR1 SGDLS and CDR2 YYNGEE. Trimming took 0 bases from V and 3 from J; bases not matched to a gene: 10. The DNA for the CDR3 is TGTGCCAGCAGCGTAGGGGCGGGGGGCCTTGTGTACACCGGGGAGCTGTTTTTT. Translation gives CASSVGAGGLVYTGELFF.

The V gene is TRBV19, the J gene TRBJ2-1; the D gene is possibly TRBD1 (7 bases). Trimming stripped 3 bases from V and 6 bases from J, with 15 bases between. Germline lookup yields CDR1 LNHDA and CDR2 SQIVND (reference sequence). There are 15 residues in the CDR3. The CDR3 nucleotides read TGTGCCAGTAGTATTCTCCAGGGGGGATTCAATGAGCAGTTCTTC. Translation: CASSILQGGFNEQFF.

This clone came up a few times. The CDR3 region has the DNA TGTGCCAGCAGCTTGATTCAGGGTGTCACTGAAGCTTTCTTT. Residues: CASSLIQGVTEAFF. The V and J genes are TRBV5-6 and TRBJ1-1; TRBD1 might be the D (5 bases). Germline lookup yields CDR1 SGHDT and CDR2 YYEEEE. The V end was cut by 1 base, the J end by 4 bases, with 11 bases between. This CDR3 is built from 14 residues.

V gene TRBV19 combines with J gene TRBJ2-5, with TRBD1 as a possible D gene (5 bases). The CDR3 covers 15 residues. From germline, CDR1 is LNHDA and CDR2 SQIVND (reference sequence). V lost 5 bases, J lost 7 bases, and 20 bases lay in between. The CDR3 region has the DNA TGTGCCAGTAGTCGGTATGGGCACCAAGGGGTGACCCAGTACTTC. Translating it yields CASSRYGHQGVTQYF.

The gene calls are TRBV6-6 and TRBJ1-1; TRBD1 matches 10 bases. Germline values: CDR1 MNHNY, CDR2 SVGAGI (reference sequence). This CDR3 region has 14 residues. V lost 7 bases and J lost 1; bases outside the gene matches: 3. The DNA of the CDR3 is TGTGCCAGCAATAGACAGGGGGCGAACACTGAAGCTTTCTTT. It codes for CASNRQGANTEAFF.